Here is one T cell receptor beta chain with its context. Its target is not known. These data originate in a study of pediatric ulcerative colitis. Clones were sequenced by immunoSEQ multiplex PCR, and TCRdb holds only the in-frame ones, with some missing. The sample yields more than 9,000 clones, roughly 82% seen once. The CDR3 is 15 residues long. Per germline, CDR1 SGDLS and CDR2 YYNGEE. The V and J ends lost 0 bases and 3 bases respectively, with 10 bases between them. Rectal tissue came from one to two pinch biopsies taken at colonoscopy. Study-level results: A couple of patients' blood samples yielded substantially fewer templates.

The source material was gut tissue. The clonotype originates from a girl aged 10-17 years who was a control in a study of pediatric ulcerative colitis. The chain uses TRBV9 and TRBJ1-3, with a tentative D call TRBD1 (5 bases). CDR3 amino acids: CASSVGGDRGNTIYF. The CDR3 DNA follows: TGTGCCAGCAGCGTAGGAGGGGATCGTGGAAACACCATATATTTT.